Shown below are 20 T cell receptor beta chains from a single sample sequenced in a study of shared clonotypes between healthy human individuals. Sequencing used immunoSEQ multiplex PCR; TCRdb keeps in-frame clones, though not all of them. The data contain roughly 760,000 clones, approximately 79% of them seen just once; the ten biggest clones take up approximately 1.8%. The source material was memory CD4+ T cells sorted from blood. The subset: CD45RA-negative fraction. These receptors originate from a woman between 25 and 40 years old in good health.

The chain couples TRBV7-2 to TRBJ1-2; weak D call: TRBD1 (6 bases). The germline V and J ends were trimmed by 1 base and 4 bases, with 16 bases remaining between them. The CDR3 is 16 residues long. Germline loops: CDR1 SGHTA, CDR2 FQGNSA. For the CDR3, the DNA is TGTGCCAGCAGCTTAGGAATAGGAACAGGGACCTATGGCTACACCTTC. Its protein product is CASSLGIGTGTYGYTF.

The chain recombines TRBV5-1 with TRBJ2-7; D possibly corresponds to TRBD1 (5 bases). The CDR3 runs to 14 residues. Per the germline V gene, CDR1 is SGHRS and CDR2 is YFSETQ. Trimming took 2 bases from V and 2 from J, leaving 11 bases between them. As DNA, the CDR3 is TGCGCCAGCAGCTTCCTGCAGGGAACCTACGAGCAGTACTTC. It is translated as CASSFLQGTYEQYF.

The CDR3, as DNA: TGTGCCAGCAGTTACTCGGGGGAAGAGACCCAGTACTTC. Translation gives CASSYSGEETQYF. The V and J genes are TRBV6-6 and TRBJ2-5; D tentatively reads TRBD1 or TRBD2 (5 bases each). The ends were cut back, 0 bases at V and 3 bases at J, with 5 bases in the middle. The CDR3 is made up of 13 amino acids. The V gene's germline CDR1 is MNHNY and CDR2 SVGAGI (reference sequence).

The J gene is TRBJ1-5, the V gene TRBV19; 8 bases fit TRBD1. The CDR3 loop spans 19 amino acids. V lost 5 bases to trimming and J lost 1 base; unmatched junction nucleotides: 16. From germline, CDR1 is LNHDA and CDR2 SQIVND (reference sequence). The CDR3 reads CASSHPGQVGVWSNQPQHF. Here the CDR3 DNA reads TGTGCCAGTAGTCACCCGGGACAGGTGGGTGTTTGGAGCAATCAGCCCCAGCATTTT.

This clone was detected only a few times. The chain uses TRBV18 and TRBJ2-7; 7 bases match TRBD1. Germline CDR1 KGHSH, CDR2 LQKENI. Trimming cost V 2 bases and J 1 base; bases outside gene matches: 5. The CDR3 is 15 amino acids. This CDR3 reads CASSPNTGQSYEQYF. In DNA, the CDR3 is TGTGCCAGCTCACCAAACACGGGACAGTCCTACGAGCAGTACTTC. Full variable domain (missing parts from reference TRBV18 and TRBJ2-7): NAGVMQNPRHLVRRRGQEARLRCSPMKGHSHVYWYRQLPEEGLKFMVYLQKENIIDESGMPKERFSAEFPKEGPSILRIQQVVRGDSAAYFCASSPNTGQSYEQYFGPGTRLTVT.

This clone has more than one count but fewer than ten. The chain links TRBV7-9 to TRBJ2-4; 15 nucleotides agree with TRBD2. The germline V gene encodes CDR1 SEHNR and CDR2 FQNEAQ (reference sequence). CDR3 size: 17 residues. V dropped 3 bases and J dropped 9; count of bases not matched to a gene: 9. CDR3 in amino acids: CASSLGLAGGQTAIQYF. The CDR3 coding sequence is TGTGCCAGCAGCTTGGGACTAGCGGGAGGCCAGACGGCCATTCAGTACTTC. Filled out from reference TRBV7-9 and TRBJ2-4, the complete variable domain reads DTGVSQNPRHKITKRGQNVTFRCDPISEHNRLYWYRQTLGQGPEFLTYFQNEAQLEKSRLLSDRFSAERPKGSFSTLEIQRTEQGDSAMYLCASSLGLAGGQTAIQYFGAGTRLSVL.

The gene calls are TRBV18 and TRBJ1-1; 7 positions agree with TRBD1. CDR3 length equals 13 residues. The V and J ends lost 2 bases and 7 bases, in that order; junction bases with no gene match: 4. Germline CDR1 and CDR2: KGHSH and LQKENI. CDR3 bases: TGTGCCAGCTCACCATTACAGGGGAGTGAAGCTTTCTTT. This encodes CASSPLQGSEAFF.

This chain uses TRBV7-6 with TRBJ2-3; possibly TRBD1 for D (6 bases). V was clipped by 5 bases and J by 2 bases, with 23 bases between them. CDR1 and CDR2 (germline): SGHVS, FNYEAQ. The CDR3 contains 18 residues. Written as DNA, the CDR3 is TGTGCCAGCAGCCCGACCCCCTCGGGAAGGACAGCCACAGATACGCAGTATTTT. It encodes CASSPTPSGRTATDTQYF.

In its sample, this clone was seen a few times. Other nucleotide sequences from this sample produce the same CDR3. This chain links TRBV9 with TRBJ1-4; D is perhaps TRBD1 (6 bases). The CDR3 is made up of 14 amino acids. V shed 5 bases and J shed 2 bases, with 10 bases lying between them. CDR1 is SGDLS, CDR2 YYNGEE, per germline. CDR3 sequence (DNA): TGTGCCAGCAGTTTAGGGGGGACTAATGAAAAACTGTTTTTT. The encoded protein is CASSLGGTNEKLFF.

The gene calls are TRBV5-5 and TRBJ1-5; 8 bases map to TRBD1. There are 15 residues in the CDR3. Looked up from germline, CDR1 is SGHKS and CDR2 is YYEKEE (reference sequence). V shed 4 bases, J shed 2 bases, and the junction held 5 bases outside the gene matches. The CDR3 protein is CASSRQGQGNQPQHF. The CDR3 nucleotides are TGTGCCAGCAGCCGACAGGGACAGGGCAATCAGCCCCAGCATTTT.

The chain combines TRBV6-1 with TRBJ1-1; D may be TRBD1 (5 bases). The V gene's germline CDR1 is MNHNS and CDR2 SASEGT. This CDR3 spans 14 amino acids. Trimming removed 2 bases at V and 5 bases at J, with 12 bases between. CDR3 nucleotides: TGTGCCAGCAGTGAATGGGGGGGTAGAACTGAAGCTTTCTTT. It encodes CASSEWGGRTEAFF.

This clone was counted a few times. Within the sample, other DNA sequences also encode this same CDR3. Here the CDR3 DNA reads TGTGCCAGCTCACCACCGGGACGCAACTCTGGAAACACCATATATTTT. This encodes CASSPPGRNSGNTIYF. This sequence joins TRBV18 and TRBJ1-3, with D maybe TRBD1 (5 bases). Trimming pared 0 bases from V and 0 bases from J, leaving 9 bases between. CDR3 size: 16 residues. The germline V gene encodes CDR1 KGHSH and CDR2 LQKENI.

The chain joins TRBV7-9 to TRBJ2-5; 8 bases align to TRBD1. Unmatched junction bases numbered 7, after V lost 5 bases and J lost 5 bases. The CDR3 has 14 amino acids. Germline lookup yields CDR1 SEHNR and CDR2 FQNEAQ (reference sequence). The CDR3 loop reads CASSIGQGRETQYF. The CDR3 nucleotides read TGTGCCAGCAGCATAGGACAGGGAAGGGAGACCCAGTACTTC.

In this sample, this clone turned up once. DNA for the CDR3: TGTGCCAGCAGTCCAGCGGGAACGACGAACCATGAGCAGTTCTTC. This sequence encodes CASSPAGTTNHEQFF. The genes are TRBV6-1 and TRBJ2-1; 7 nucleotides align to TRBD2. The CDR3 is made up of 15 amino acids. Looked up from germline, CDR1 is MNHNS and CDR2 is SASEGT. J gave up 8 bases and V 5 bases, and 12 bases lay outside the gene matches.

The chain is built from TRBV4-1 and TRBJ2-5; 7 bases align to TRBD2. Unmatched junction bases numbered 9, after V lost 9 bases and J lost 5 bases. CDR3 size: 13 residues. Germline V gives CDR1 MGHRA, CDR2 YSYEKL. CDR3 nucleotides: TGCGCCAGAGAAGGGAGGGGCCTGGAGACCCAGTACTTC. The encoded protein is CAREGRGLETQYF.

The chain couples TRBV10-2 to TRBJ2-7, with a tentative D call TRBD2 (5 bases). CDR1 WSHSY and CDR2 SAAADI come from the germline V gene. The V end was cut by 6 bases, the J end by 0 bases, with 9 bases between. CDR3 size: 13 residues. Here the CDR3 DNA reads TGCGCCAGCAGGAGCGGAAACTCCTACGAGCAGTACTTC. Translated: CASRSGNSYEQYF.

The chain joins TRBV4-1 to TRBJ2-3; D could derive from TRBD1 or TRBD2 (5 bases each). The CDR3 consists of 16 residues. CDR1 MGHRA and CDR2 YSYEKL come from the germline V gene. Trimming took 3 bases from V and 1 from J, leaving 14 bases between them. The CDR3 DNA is TGCGCCAGCAGCCACCAACGGATGGGGGGCACAGATACGCAGTATTTT. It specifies CASSHQRMGGTDTQYF.

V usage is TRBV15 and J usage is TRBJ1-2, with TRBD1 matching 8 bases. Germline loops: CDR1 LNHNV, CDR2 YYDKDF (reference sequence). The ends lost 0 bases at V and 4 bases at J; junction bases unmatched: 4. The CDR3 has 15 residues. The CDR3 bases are TGTGCCACCAGCAGAGATGGGACAGGTCGCTATGGCTACACCTTC. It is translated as CATSRDGTGRYGYTF.

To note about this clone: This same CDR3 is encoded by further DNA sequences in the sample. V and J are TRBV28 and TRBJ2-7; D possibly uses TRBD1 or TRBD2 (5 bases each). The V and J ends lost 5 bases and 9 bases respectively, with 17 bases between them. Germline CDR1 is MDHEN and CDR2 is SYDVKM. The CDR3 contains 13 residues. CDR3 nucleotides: TGTGCCAGCAGTACCCGCCGGGGCACTGGGCAGTACTTC. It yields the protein CASSTRRGTGQYF.

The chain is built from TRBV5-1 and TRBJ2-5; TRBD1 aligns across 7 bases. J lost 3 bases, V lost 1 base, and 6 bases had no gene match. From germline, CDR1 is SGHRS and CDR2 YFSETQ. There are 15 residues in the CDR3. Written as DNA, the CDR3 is TGCGCCAGCAGCTTGTGGGACAGACCGGAAGAGACCCAGTACTTC. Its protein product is CASSLWDRPEETQYF.